Listed below are T cell receptor beta chains from one sample, sequenced in a study of T-cell reconstitution after alpha-beta-depleted transplantation in children. One entry per CDR3 protein, called by TCRdb with MiXCR from the PCR reads. In the table there are around 370,000 distinct CDR3 sequences, 15% to 20% of which are singletons. The sequencing here drew on PBMCs, mostly from graft donor cells, taken 360 days after TCRalphabeta/CD19-depleted stem cell transplant. The receptor source for this set is a male patient aged 2-15 years who had a stem cell transplant for acute lymphoblastic leukemia, so the T cells may come from the graft donor. CDR3s include the opening cysteine and the closing phenylalanine or tryptophan. The order of the fields is CDR3 DNA, CDR3 protein, V gene, D gene, clone size, J gene. A D gene is named only where the DNA matches it firmly. The listing skips clone size in some rows; elsewhere it reads once, few, many or a size class.

TGTGCCAGCAGCGTAGAGGCGGGAAAAAACATTCAGTACTTC CASSVEAGKNIQYF TRBV9 - - TRBJ2-4
TGTGCCAGCAGCCAAGCGTCCGGATACTACGAGCAGTACTTC CASSQASGYYEQYF TRBV14 - - TRBJ2-7
TGCGCCAGCAGCCACCAGACAGGGCACACAGATACGCAGTATTTT CASSHQTGHTDTQYF TRBV4-1 TRBD1 few TRBJ2-3
TGTGCCATCAGCGGACAGGGGGGGAACACCGGGGAGCTGTTTTTT CAISGQGGNTGELFF TRBV10-3 TRBD1 few TRBJ2-2
TGTGCCAGCAGTTATACGGCGGGGACAGATACGCAGTATTTT CASSYTAGTDTQYF TRBV6-2/TRBV6-3 - few TRBJ2-3
TGTGCCAGCAGCGTAGACCGGGGCGGGAGCTATGGCTACACCTTC CASSVDRGGSYGYTF TRBV9 - few TRBJ1-2
TGTGCCAGCAGCCCGATACGGGCCCCCGGTGAGCAGTTCTTC CASSPIRAPGEQFF TRBV12-3/TRBV12-4 - few TRBJ2-1
TGTGCCAGCAGCTTAGTTGGTAGCGGGAGGGCCACCAATGAGCAGTTCTTC CASSLVGSGRATNEQFF TRBV11-2 TRBD2 - TRBJ2-1
TGTGCCAGCAGCGACCGACCGGACAGGGGGCTCCATCGGGGGTTGGACAATTCACCCCTCCACTTT CASSDRPDRGLHRGLDNSPLHF TRBV9 TRBD1 - TRBJ1-6
TGTGCCAGCAGCTTGGTCGGTAGCGGGAAGGCCGGGGAGCTGTTTTTT CASSLVGSGKAGELFF TRBV5-5 TRBD2 many TRBJ2-2
TGTGCCAGCAGCTTAGTTGCAGGGGCCCCCCTGAACACCGGGGAGCTGTTTTTT CASSLVAGAPLNTGELFF TRBV7-8 - few TRBJ2-2
TGTGCCAGTAGTATAGACAGGGGAGAGACCCAGTACTTC CASSIDRGETQYF TRBV19 - - TRBJ2-5
TGTGCCAGTTTCAGCGGGAGGTTGACCACGCAGTATTTT CASFSGRLTTQYF TRBV28 TRBD2 many TRBJ2-3
TGTGCCAGCAGCCAGAACCCAACACTAGCGGGAAAGGCCTACGAGCAGTACTTC CASSQNPTLAGKAYEQYF TRBV3-1 TRBD2 - TRBJ2-7
TGCAGCGTTGGAATACGACAGGGAAGGACTGAAGCTTTCTTT CSVGIRQGRTEAFF TRBV29-1 TRBD1 few TRBJ1-1
TGTGCCATCAGTGACGGGGCGGGCTACACCTTC CAISDGAGYTF TRBV10-3 - - TRBJ1-2
TGTGCCAGCAGCAACCCCAGGGGGCGGCCCAAAAACATTCAGTACTTC CASSNPRGRPKNIQYF TRBV21-1 - - TRBJ2-4
TGCGCCAGCAGCCATGTCCCACTAGCGGGAGTTACAGATACGCAGTATTTT CASSHVPLAGVTDTQYF TRBV4-3 TRBD2 many TRBJ2-3
TGTGCCAGCAGCTTCAGAGTGGGGGACGAGCAGTACTTC CASSFRVGDEQYF TRBV5-6 - - TRBJ2-7
TGTGCCAGCAGCCAAGATCGGGACAGGGAAGGATGGGAAGCTTTCTTT CASSQDRDREGWEAFF TRBV4-2 TRBD1 - TRBJ1-1
TGTGCCAGCAGTTTTGGTTCCGAGACCCAGTACTTC CASSFGSETQYF TRBV28 - - TRBJ2-5
TGTGCCAGCAGCTTAGGGGAGGGCTACGAGCAGTACTTC CASSLGEGYEQYF TRBV7-8 TRBD2 many TRBJ2-7
TGCGCCAGCAGCTTGCGACAGGCCTCCTATGGCTACACCTTC CASSLRQASYGYTF TRBV5-1 - - TRBJ1-2
TGTGCCAGCAGTTACAGGGTCTGGCATGGCTACACCTTC CASSYRVWHGYTF TRBV28 - - TRBJ1-2
TGCGCCAGCAGGAGAGGGGCCCGCTCCCTCTACACTGAAGCTTTCTTT CASRRGARSLYTEAFF TRBV5-1 - - TRBJ1-1
TGTGCCAGCAGCCAAGGGACTTATGGACTAAGCCGAGCCGAGACCCAGTACTTC CASSQGTYGLSRAETQYF TRBV3-1 - - TRBJ2-5
TGTGCCAGCAGTACCCTCTGGGACAGGGGGTTCTCCTACGAGCAGTACTTC CASSTLWDRGFSYEQYF TRBV6-2/TRBV6-3 TRBD1 many TRBJ2-7
TGCAGTGCTAGAGATCGGACAGGGGCGAACACCGGGGAGCTGTTTTTT CSARDRTGANTGELFF TRBV20-1 TRBD1 - TRBJ2-2
TGTGCCAGCAACGATTTACAGGGGTGGGGTCACACAGATACGCAGTATTTT CASNDLQGWGHTDTQYF TRBV4-2 TRBD1 few TRBJ2-3
TGTGCCAGCCGCCCTAAATTAAGGACCTATGGCTACACCTTC CASRPKLRTYGYTF TRBV6-5 - few TRBJ1-2
TGTGCCAGCAGTCCTTTGGACAGGGGGCGGGAGACCCAGTACTTC CASSPLDRGRETQYF TRBV7-2 TRBD1 - TRBJ2-5
TGTGCCAGCAGCTTAGTCGGGACAGGGCACAATCAGCCCCAGCATTTT CASSLVGTGHNQPQHF TRBV7-2 TRBD1 - TRBJ1-5
TGTGCCACCAGCAGAGATACGGCGAGCGGGAGTGAGACCCAGTACTTC CATSRDTASGSETQYF TRBV15 TRBD2 - TRBJ2-5
TGCGCCAGCAGTGATGGGACTAGCGGGAGGGGGAATGAGCAGTTCTTC CASSDGTSGRGNEQFF TRBV10-1 TRBD2 few TRBJ2-1
TGTGCCAGCAGCTTAGATCTAGCGGGAGGCCCAGCCAAAAACATTCAGTACTTC CASSLDLAGGPAKNIQYF TRBV11-2 TRBD2 - TRBJ2-4
TGCAGCGTACAGACAGGGGAGGCCTACGAGCAGTACTTC CSVQTGEAYEQYF TRBV29-1 TRBD1 - TRBJ2-7
TGTGCCTGCAGTTCGCCCTGGGGTAGCGGGAGGCCCCTAAACATTCAGTACTTC CACSSPWGSGRPLNIQYF TRBV12-3/TRBV12-4 TRBD2 - TRBJ2-4
TGTGCCAGCGGGGAAACAGGGGGATATAATTCACCCCTCCACTTT CASGETGGYNSPLHF TRBV11-2 TRBD1 - TRBJ1-6
TGCAGCGTTGAAACGGCTAGCGGGAGGAGTTATGAGCAGTTCTTC CSVETASGRSYEQFF TRBV29-1 TRBD2 few TRBJ2-1
TGCAGTGCCCAACTTAGCGGTACCTCCTACGAGCAGTACTTC CSAQLSGTSYEQYF TRBV20-1 - - TRBJ2-7
TGTGCCAGTAGCTCAGGGGTGAGGGAGCTGTTTTTT CASSSGVRELFF TRBV19 - few TRBJ2-2
TGTGCCATCAGCGGACAGTCCAATGAGCAGTTCTTC CAISGQSNEQFF TRBV10-3 - few TRBJ2-1
TGTGCCAGCAGCTTGGTCCCTAGCGGGAGCCTAGATACGCAGTATTTT CASSLVPSGSLDTQYF TRBV5-5 TRBD2 - TRBJ2-3
TGTGCCAGCAGCCCGAATGCCCAGGGGAACACCGGGGAGCTGTTTTTT CASSPNAQGNTGELFF TRBV11-1 - few TRBJ2-2
TGTGCCAGCAGTGAATGGACTAGCGGGAGCTCCTACAATGAGCAGTTCTTC CASSEWTSGSSYNEQFF TRBV25-1 TRBD2 once TRBJ2-1
TGCAGTGCTAGACAGCTCTACAATGAGCAGTTCTTC CSARQLYNEQFF TRBV20-1 - - TRBJ2-1
TGTGCCAGCAGTTCGCGTTGGGGCACCGGGGAGCTGTTTTTT CASSSRWGTGELFF TRBV28 - few TRBJ2-2
TGCGCCAGCAGCCAAGATCAACTAGCGGAGTCCAATGAGCAGTTCTTC CASSQDQLAESNEQFF TRBV4-3 TRBD2 many TRBJ2-1
TGTGCCACCAGCAGAGAAACAGGGTACCAAGAGACCCAGTACTTC CATSRETGYQETQYF TRBV15 - many TRBJ2-5
TGTGCCAGCAGCCCGGAGGTGACACGAGGGGCCGGGGAGCTGTTTTTT CASSPEVTRGAGELFF TRBV9 - - TRBJ2-2
TGTGCCAGCAGCTTATTACCAAGCGGCACTGAAGCTTTCTTT CASSLLPSGTEAFF TRBV7-2 - - TRBJ1-1
TGTGCCAGCAGCCAAGCCCGACACGGGGGGCTCGCGGAAAAACTGTTTTTT CASSQARHGGLAEKLFF TRBV4-2 - few TRBJ1-4
TGCGCCAGCGGACAGGGTGTGTGGTCCTACGAGCAGTACTTC CASGQGVWSYEQYF TRBV10-2 TRBD1 few TRBJ2-7
TGTGCCAGCAGTTTATCGGGAAGCCTCAAAAACATTCAGTACTTC CASSLSGSLKNIQYF TRBV27 - few TRBJ2-4